This TCR beta chain was identified in a study of CD8+CD57+ T cells in acquired aplastic anemia. CD8+CD57+ cell expansion, shown by flow cytometry, had occurred in the patients selected for sequencing. It was genomic DNA that served as the template for profiling TCR beta VDJ and CDR3. TCRdb independently ran MiXCR on the reads; one entry per CDR3 protein. Found here are about 160,000 distinct CDR3 sequences, around 48% of them singletons; the top ten hold 25% to 35%. This clonotype has only a few counts. What it recognizes is unknown. Points from the study as a whole: Researchers report that 25 to 35 CD8+ CDR3 sequences appeared in both patients and controls.

Trimming removed 4 bases from V and 14 bases from J; junction bases left unmatched: 8. CDR1 and CDR2 (germline): MNHEY, SMNVEV (reference sequence). This CDR3 region has 13 residues. The receptor was derived from a human donor with aplastic anemia. The chain uses TRBV27 and TRBJ1-4, with TRBD1 matching 9 bases. The sample consisted of sorted CD4+, CD8+, or CD8+CD57+ T cells (not recorded which) from PBMCs. CDR3: CASSSTGTGTLFF. The CDR3 nucleotides read TGTGCCAGCAGTTCGACCGGGACAGGGACCCTGTTTTTT. The full variable domain, with the rest looked up from reference TRBV27 and TRBJ1-4, is EAQVTQNPRYLITVTGKKLTVTCSQNMNHEYMSWYRQDPGLGLRQIYYSMNVEVTDKGDVPEGYKVSRKEKRNFPLILESPSPNQTSLYFCASSSTGTGTLFFGSGTQLSVL.